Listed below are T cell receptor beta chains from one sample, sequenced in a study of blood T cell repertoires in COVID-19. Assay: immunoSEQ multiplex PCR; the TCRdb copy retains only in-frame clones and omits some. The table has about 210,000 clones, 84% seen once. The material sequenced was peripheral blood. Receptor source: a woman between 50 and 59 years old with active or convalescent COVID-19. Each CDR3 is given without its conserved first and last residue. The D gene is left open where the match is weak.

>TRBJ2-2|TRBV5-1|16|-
ASSLARGGTPNTGELF
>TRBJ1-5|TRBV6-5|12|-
ATRVGGIDQPQH
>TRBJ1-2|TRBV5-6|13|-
ASSPGNRAGYGYT
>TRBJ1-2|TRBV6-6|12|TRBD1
ASSPGQLNYGYT
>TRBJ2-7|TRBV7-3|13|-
ASSLMSGNSYEQY
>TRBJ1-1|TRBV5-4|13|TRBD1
ASSLPGTGITEAF
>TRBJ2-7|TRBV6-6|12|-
ASSYLGTPYEQY
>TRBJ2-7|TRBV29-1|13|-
SVEEVTGMSYEQY
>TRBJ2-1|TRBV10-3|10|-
AIRYSDNEQF
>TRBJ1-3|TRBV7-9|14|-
ASSLDHSHSGNTIY
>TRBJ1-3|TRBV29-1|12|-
SVSGHFAGNTIY
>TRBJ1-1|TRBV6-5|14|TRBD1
ASSSRDRGVNTEAF
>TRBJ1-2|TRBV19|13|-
ASSIDPAGNYGYT
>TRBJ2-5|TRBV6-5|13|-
ASSRDIRAWETQY
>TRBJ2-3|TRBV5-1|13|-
ASSLELAGTDTQY
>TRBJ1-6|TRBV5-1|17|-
ASSLGGAGARGYNSPLH
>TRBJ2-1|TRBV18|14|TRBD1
ASSPRQGHGDQEGF
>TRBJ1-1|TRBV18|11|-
ASSSGENTEAF
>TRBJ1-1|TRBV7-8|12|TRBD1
ASSRQGTFSEAF
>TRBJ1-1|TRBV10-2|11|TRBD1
ASRDRDDGEAF
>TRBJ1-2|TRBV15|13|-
ATSRGGQVGDGYT
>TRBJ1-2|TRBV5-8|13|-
ASSLDSGANYGYT
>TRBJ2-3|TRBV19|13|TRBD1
ASSIAGGNTDTQY
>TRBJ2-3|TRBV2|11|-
ASSQNRGDTQY
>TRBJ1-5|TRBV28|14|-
ASRPQGGVIYQPQH
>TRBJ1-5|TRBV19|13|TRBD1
ASSITGGVNQPQH
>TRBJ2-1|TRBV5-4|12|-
ASSRTGIGNEQF
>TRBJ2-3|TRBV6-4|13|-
ASSQAGGGTDTQY
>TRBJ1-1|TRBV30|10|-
AWRGQQTEAF
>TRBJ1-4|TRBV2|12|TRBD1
ASSEKGQGLKLF
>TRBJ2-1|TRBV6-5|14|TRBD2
ASSSSGSPSYNEQF
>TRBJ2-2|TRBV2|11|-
ASSVTGSGELF
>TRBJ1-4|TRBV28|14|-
ASGLDSVGSNEKLF
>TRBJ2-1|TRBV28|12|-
ASSLEGVGAEQF
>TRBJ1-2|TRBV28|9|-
ASTTGSGYT
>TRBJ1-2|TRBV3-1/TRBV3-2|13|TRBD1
ASSRGPGQGYGYT
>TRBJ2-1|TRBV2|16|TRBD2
ASSPPPPLAGGQNEQF
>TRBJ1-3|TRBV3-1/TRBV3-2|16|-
ASSHRSRTALTGNTIY
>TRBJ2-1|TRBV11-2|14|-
ASSLGPFPLYNEQF
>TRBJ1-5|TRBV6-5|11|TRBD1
AVQPRGHQPQH
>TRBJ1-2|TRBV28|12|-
ASSSQNPSYGYT
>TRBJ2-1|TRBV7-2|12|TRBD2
ASSHPGLAVVQF
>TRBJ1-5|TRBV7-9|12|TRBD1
ASSPTGVHQPQH
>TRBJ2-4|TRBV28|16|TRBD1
ASSPLLPGQGIKNIQY
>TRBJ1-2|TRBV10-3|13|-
AIRGYAEGDYGYT
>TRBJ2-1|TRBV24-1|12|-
ATSEGGGDNEQF
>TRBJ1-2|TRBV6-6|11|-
ASSYVANYGYT
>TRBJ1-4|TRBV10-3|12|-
AISPGGKAEKLF
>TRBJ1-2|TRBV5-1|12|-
ASSSATGKNGYT
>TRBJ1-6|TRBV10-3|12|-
AISADDRTSPLH
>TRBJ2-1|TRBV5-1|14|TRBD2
ASSFLAGASYNEQF
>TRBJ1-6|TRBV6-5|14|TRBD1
ASSYSRTGNNSPLH
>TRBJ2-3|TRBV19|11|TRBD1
ASQDRITDTQY
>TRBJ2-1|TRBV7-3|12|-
ASSLGLASDEQF
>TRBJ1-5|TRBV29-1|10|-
SVINSNQPQH
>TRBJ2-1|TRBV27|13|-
ASSSHRGGVNEQF